The present T cell receptor (beta chain) was sequenced within a study of OX40 agonist ivuxolimab in advanced cancers. The wider study: Partial responses were achieved by three patients, one with hepatocellular carcinoma and two with cutaneous melanoma.

Some clones are missing from TCRdb's copy, which holds only in-frame ones; the method was immunoSEQ multiplex PCR. The profile shows 52,000 or so clones, roughly 80% of them singletons. This CDR3 contains 14 residues. CDR1 is SGHTA and CDR2 is FQGNSA in the germline V gene. Losses at the gene ends were 2 bases for V and 9 bases for J; bases not matched to a gene: 6. Sequencing was performed on CD4+ or CD8+ T cells sorted from blood, taken in a trial of the OX40 agonist ivuxolimab. This chain uses TRBV7-2 with TRBJ2-1; 8 nucleotides match TRBD2. This receptor was identified in an adult with an advanced solid tumor such as melanoma, head and neck, liver or kidney cancer. CDR3 DNA: TGTGCCAGCAGCTTACAGCGGGAGCGATTTGAGCAGTTCTTC. Residues: CASSLQRERFEQFF.